Following are 21 T cell receptor beta chains from one sample sequenced in a study of technical replicates of blood from several donors listed by TCRdb under 2017. Library creation used the immunoSEQ multiplex PCR assay. TCRdb limited this immuneACCESS table to in-frame rearrangements with V and J called. A share of clones is missing; checked studies link under half to unresolved V genes, and the rest is unexplained. In all, the sample holds more than 65,000 clones, and about 94% of those were seen once. The ten most abundant clones make up over 0.2% of the sample. The specimen was T cells isolated from PBMCs. The receptors here all came from a human donor in good health.

The chain employs TRBV11-2 and TRBJ2-7, with D uncertain. Trimming took 7 bases from V and 2 from J, leaving 15 bases between them. CDR1 and CDR2 (germline): SGHAT, FQNNGV. The CDR3 runs to 14 residues. The CDR3 region is CASNSPGSTYEQYF. The CDR3 DNA reads TGTGCCAGCAACTCTCCCGGTAGCACCTACGAGCAGTACTTC. The full variable domain, in which reference TRBV11-2 and TRBJ2-7 provide the parts outside the CDR3, is EAGVAQSPRYKIIEKRQSVAFWCNPISGHATLYWYQQILGQGPKLLIQFQNNGVVDDSQLPKDRFSAERLKGVDSTLKIQPAKLEDSAVYLCASNSPGSTYEQYFGPGTRLTVT.

The rearrangement joins TRBV9 to TRBJ1-1; D might be TRBD1 (6 bases). The CDR3 has 17 amino acids. V lost 4 bases to trimming and J lost 1 base, with 20 bases between them. Germline values: CDR1 SGDLS, CDR2 YYNGEE. The CDR3 DNA follows: TGTGCCAGCAGCTCCATTGGGGGCACCACCTCGAACACTGAAGCTTTCTTT. This translates into CASSSIGGTTSNTEAFF.

The chain has TRBV2 and TRBJ2-2; 11 bases agree with TRBD1. Trimming cost V 6 bases and J 4 bases; bases outside gene matches: 4. Germline V gene sequence: CDR1 SNHLY, CDR2 FYNNEI. The CDR3 is 15 residues long. The CDR3 region is CASRVGQGVTGELFF. CDR3 bases: TGTGCCAGCAGAGTGGGACAGGGGGTCACCGGGGAGCTGTTTTTT.

The chain carries TRBV5-4 and TRBJ2-7, with D possibly being TRBD2 (6 bases). Deletions cut 4 bases from V and 3 bases from J, with 14 bases between. The germline gives CDR1 SGHNT, CDR2 YYREEE (reference sequence). The CDR3 sequence is 14 residues long. DNA for the CDR3: TGTGCCAGCAGCCCGGCGGGGATGGGCTACGAGCAGTACTTC. Its protein is CASSPAGMGYEQYF.

The genes are TRBV6-1 and TRBJ2-7, with 8 bases aligning to TRBD1. CDR3 length: 15 amino acids. Germline assignment: CDR1 MNHNS and CDR2 SASEGT. With 5 bases clipped from V and 3 bases from J, the junction kept 9 bases outside the gene matches. CDR3 DNA sequence: TGTGCCAGCAGTCCGGCAGGGGGCTTTGTCTACGAGCAGTACTTC. This translates into CASSPAGGFVYEQYF.

In this sample, this clone turned up a few times. The J gene is TRBJ2-7, the V gene TRBV5-4; possibly TRBD2 for D (6 bases). The CDR3 is 14 residues long. Trimming pared 4 bases from V and 2 bases from J, leaving 13 bases between. CDR1 and CDR2 from the germline V gene are SGHNT and YYREEE (reference sequence). This CDR3 reads CASSPSASTYEQYF. The CDR3 bases are TGTGCCAGCAGCCCTAGCGCGTCTACCTACGAGCAGTACTTC.

The chain combines TRBV27 with TRBJ1-2; D gene unclear. The V end lost 6 bases, the J end lost 1 base, and 12 bases lay between the germline ends. There are 14 residues in the CDR3. The V gene's germline CDR1 is MNHEY and CDR2 SMNVEV (reference sequence). The CDR3 DNA follows: TGTGCCAGCAGCTCTTTAAACAGTAACTATGGCTACACCTTC. Encoded protein: CASSSLNSNYGYTF.

The genes are TRBV28 and TRBJ1-1; tentatively, D is TRBD1 (6 bases). The CDR3 length is 13 residues. Looked up from germline, CDR1 is MDHEN and CDR2 is SYDVKM. Trimming removed 5 bases from V and 3 bases from J, with 10 bases in between. The DNA of the CDR3 is TGTGCCAGCAGTCGGACAGCCCACACTGAAGCTTTCTTT. Its protein product is CASSRTAHTEAFF. The whole variable domain, remainder taken from reference TRBV28 and TRBJ1-1, is DVKVTQSSRYLVKRTGEKVFLECVQDMDHENMFWYRQDPGLGLRLIYFSYDVKMKEKGDIPEGYSVSREKKERFSLILESASTNQTSMYLCASSRTAHTEAFFGQGTRLTVV.

CDR3 bases: TGTGCCAGCAGCTTCCGCCCCCTAGCGCTTCAAGAGACCCAGTACTTC. This codes for CASSFRPLALQETQYF. This rearrangement joins TRBV7-6 to TRBJ2-5; tentatively, D is TRBD2 (6 bases). The CDR3 is 16 amino acids. The V end lost 3 bases, the J end lost 2 bases, and 16 bases lay between the germline ends. CDR1 is SGHVS and CDR2 is FNYEAQ in the germline V gene.

V and J are TRBV18 and TRBJ1-2; 7 nucleotides agree with TRBD1. This CDR3 has 15 residues. V was pared by 3 bases and J by 2 bases, with 6 bases of the junction left unmatched. CDR1 is KGHSH and CDR2 is LQKENI in the germline V gene. The CDR3 loop reads CASSPTTGINYGYTF. The CDR3 DNA is TGTGCCAGCTCACCGACGACAGGGATAAACTATGGCTACACCTTC.

The genes are TRBV12-5 and TRBJ1-2, with a possible D match to TRBD1 (5 bases). The germline V and J ends were trimmed by 4 bases and 8 bases, with 11 bases remaining between them. In germline, CDR1 is LGHNT, CDR2 FRNRAP. CDR3 length: 12 residues. Written as DNA, the CDR3 is TGTGCTAGTGGTTCAGGGCAAGGAGGCTACACCTTC. As protein: CASGSGQGGYTF.

The genes are TRBV4-1 and TRBJ1-5; 7 bases line up with TRBD1. Germline V gives CDR1 MGHRA, CDR2 YSYEKL. The V segment lost 0 bases and the J segment 3 bases; nucleotides outside the gene matches: 8. The CDR3 runs to 17 residues. CDR3 DNA sequence: TGCGCCAGCAGCCAAGATTGGGGACAGCCTTCCAATCAGCCCCAGCATTTT. Translating it yields CASSQDWGQPSNQPQHF.

The chain couples TRBV11-3 to TRBJ2-1, with 10 positions matching TRBD1. Germline V gene lookup returns CDR1 SGHNT and CDR2 YENEEA. This CDR3 is 18 amino acids long. Trimming cost V 1 base and J 8 bases; bases outside gene matches: 14. In nucleotides, the CDR3 is TGTGCCAGCAGCTTAGGTCGATTATCCGGGACAGGGGAAGATGAGCAGTTCTTC. Encoded protein: CASSLGRLSGTGEDEQFF. The full variable domain, its missing parts supplied by reference TRBV11-3 and TRBJ2-1, is EAGVVQSPRYKIIEKKQPVAFWCNPISGHNTLYWYLQNLGQGPELLIRYENEEAVDDSQLPKDRFSAERLKGVDSTLKIQPAELGDSAVYLCASSLGRLSGTGEDEQFFGPGTRLTVL.

The chain couples TRBV19 to TRBJ2-7; D might be TRBD1 (6 bases). The CDR3 has 12 amino acids. CDR1 is LNHDA, CDR2 SQIVND, per germline (reference sequence). Between the trimmed V and J ends, which lost 5 bases and 3 bases, there was a span of 8 bases. This CDR3 is CASSAQGYEQYF. The CDR3, as DNA: TGTGCCAGTAGTGCACAGGGCTACGAGCAGTACTTC.

The chain uses TRBV27 and TRBJ1-5, with 7 nucleotides matching TRBD1. V lost 8 bases and J lost 9; bases outside the gene matches: 7. This CDR3 spans 12 amino acids. CDR1 and CDR2 from the germline V gene are MNHEY and SMNVEV (reference sequence). The DNA for the CDR3 is TGTGCCAGCGGCCGGACAGGAGGGCCCCAGCATTTT. Translated, it gives CASGRTGGPQHF.

The chain employs TRBV10-2 and TRBJ2-7; 7 bases align to TRBD2. Per the germline V gene, CDR1 is WSHSY and CDR2 is SAAADI. The CDR3 covers 13 residues. The V gene end was trimmed by 9 bases and the J gene end by 5 bases; junction bases not matched to a gene: 10. The CDR3 is CASRWREYHEQYF. The CDR3 DNA follows: TGCGCCAGTCGATGGCGGGAGTACCACGAGCAGTACTTC.

The chain combines TRBV5-1 with TRBJ1-1; D gene ambiguous. With 6 bases removed from V and 7 bases from J, the gap between germline ends came to 10 bases. This CDR3 spans 11 amino acids. Germline assignment: CDR1 SGHRS and CDR2 YFSETQ. The CDR3 DNA is TGCGCCAGCACCCGGGAGGGTGAAGCTTTCTTT. Encoded protein: CASTREGEAFF.

The V call is TRBV7-6, the J call TRBJ1-1; weak D call: TRBD1 (5 bases). Germline V gene data show CDR1 as SGHVS and CDR2 as FNYEAQ. Trimming removed 8 bases at V and 7 bases at J, with 20 bases between. This CDR3 spans 14 amino acids. CDR3 protein: CASRPGITKDEAFF. For the CDR3, the DNA is TGTGCCAGCCGACCAGGGATAACTAAAGATGAAGCTTTCTTT.

V gene TRBV2 combines with J gene TRBJ1-5; no reliable D call. Trimming left V 6 bases short and J 6 bases short, with 15 bases between. This CDR3 region has 14 residues. Germline CDR1 is SNHLY and CDR2 is FYNNEI. The CDR3 is CASRPPFSGQPQHF. CDR3 in DNA: TGTGCCAGCAGGCCTCCATTTTCGGGTCAGCCCCAGCATTTT. The complete variable domain, with remaining parts taken from reference TRBV2 and TRBJ1-5, reads EPEVTQTPSHQVTQMGQEVILRCVPISNHLYFYWYRQILGQKVEFLVSFYNNEISEKSEIFDDQFSVERPDGSNFTLKIRSTKLEDSAMYFCASRPPFSGQPQHFGDGTRLSIL.

Only a few counts were recorded for this clone. The gene calls are TRBV9 and TRBJ2-2; 11 bases are a match to TRBD1. V shed 2 bases, J shed 8 bases, and the junction held 8 bases outside the gene matches. This CDR3 region has 16 residues. Germline assignment: CDR1 SGDLS and CDR2 YYNGEE. As DNA, the CDR3 is TGTGCCAGCAGCGTCGCCGGGACAGGGGGTGGAGGGGAGCTGTTTTTT. Translation gives CASSVAGTGGGGELFF.

This clone was detected only once. This chain uses TRBV6-1 with TRBJ1-5; 7 bases are a match to TRBD1. The trim removed 4 bases at V and 10 bases at J, leaving 10 bases unmatched. Germline lookup yields CDR1 MNHNS and CDR2 SASEGT. This CDR3 has 14 residues. CDR3 region: CASSVGTEISPQHF. CDR3 nucleotides: TGTGCCAGCAGTGTTGGGACAGAGATCAGCCCCCAGCATTTT.